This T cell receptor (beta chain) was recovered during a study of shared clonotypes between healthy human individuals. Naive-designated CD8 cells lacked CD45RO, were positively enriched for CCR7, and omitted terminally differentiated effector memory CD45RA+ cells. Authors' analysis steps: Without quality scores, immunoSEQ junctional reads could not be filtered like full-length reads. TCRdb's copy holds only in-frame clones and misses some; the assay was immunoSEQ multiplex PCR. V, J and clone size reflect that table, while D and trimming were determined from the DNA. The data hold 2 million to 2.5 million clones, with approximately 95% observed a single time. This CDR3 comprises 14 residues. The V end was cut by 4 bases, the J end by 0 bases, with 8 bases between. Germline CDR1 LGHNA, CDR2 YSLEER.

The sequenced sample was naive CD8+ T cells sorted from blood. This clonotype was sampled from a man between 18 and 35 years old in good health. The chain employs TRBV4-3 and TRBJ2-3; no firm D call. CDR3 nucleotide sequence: TGCGCCAGCAGCCCAGAGTTGAGCACAGATACGCAGTATTTT. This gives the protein CASSPELSTDTQYF.